These T cell receptor beta chains were read from a single sample in a study of glioma-infiltrating T cells. Each CDR3 protein gets one entry after TCRdb re-called the multiplex PCR reads with MiXCR. Of about 140,000 distinct CDR3 sequences listed, about 39% are singletons. Sequencing was done on a sample of glioma tissue, nonneoplastic brain tissue, or PBMCs (not recorded which). These receptors all stem from a human donor with low-grade glioma or glioblastoma, undergoing nonglioma brain surgery, or in good health (not recorded which). Each CDR3 is given with its conserved first and last residue.

TRBV28,TRBJ1-2,CASSLDGNYGYTF
TRBV27,TRBJ1-5,CASSIARQGTQPQHF
TRBV6-1,TRBJ2-7,CASRIRSEQYF
TRBV28,TRBJ2-1,CASSLRGWEQFF
TRBV27,TRBJ2-2,CASRTSGTGELFF
TRBV6-1,TRBJ2-1,CASRETSGGNEQFF
TRBV12-5,TRBJ2-5,CGSGSYGRGETQYF
TRBV5-4,TRBJ2-7,CASTLDRGSEQYF
TRBV15,TRBJ2-3,CATSIGDLALSTDTQYF
TRBV20-1,TRBJ2-7,CSAEVGGDEQYF
TRBV4-2,TRBJ2-5,CASSYAPHSQETQYF
TRBV11-2,TRBJ1-1,CASSLRGATQYAEAFF
TRBV6-1,TRBJ1-2,CASSEQPRGSNYGYTF
TRBV6-1,TRBJ1-5,CASSAGNVQPQHF
TRBV28,TRBJ2-7,CASSTGLAGDPRYF
TRBV19,TRBJ2-7,CASSSAISYEQYF
TRBV28,TRBJ2-7,CASSQLVSYEQYF
TRBV18,TRBJ1-1,CASSPRGRTEAFF
TRBV20-1,TRBJ2-3,CSARAPGDTQYF
TRBV6-2/TRBV6-3,TRBJ1-1,CASSGGQGTEAFF
TRBV20-1,TRBJ1-2,CSATQGVIYGYTF
TRBV19,TRBJ1-1,CASKTTETEAFF
TRBV6-6,TRBJ1-1,CASSYSSSGEAFF
TRBV4-3,TRBJ2-3,CASSQELLSTDTQYF
TRBV6-1,TRBJ2-3,CASSQTSGASTDTQYF
TRBV7-9,TRBJ2-1,CASSSQKQFF
TRBV20-1,TRBJ1-2,CSARVRGIYGYTF
TRBV11-1,TRBJ1-1,CASRRGSEAFF
TRBV6-1,TRBJ2-7,CASSSSGGPYEQYF
TRBV20-1,TRBJ2-5,CSAWSGAETQYF
TRBV5-1,TRBJ2-2,CASSLGLAANTGELFF
TRBV20-1,TRBJ1-5,CSAGRGPTDQPQHF
TRBV10-1,TRBJ2-7,CASSESHTRDEQYF
TRBV20-1,TRBJ2-2,CSARRPGQSNTGELFF
TRBV28,TRBJ2-7,CASSVSESEQYF
TRBV28,TRBJ2-7,CASSVRGDYEQYF
TRBV6-1,TRBJ1-1,CASSEPPAEAFF
TRBV7-2,TRBJ2-1,CASSPGQVNNEQFF
TRBV6-6,TRBJ1-1,CASARDSNTEAFF
TRBV6-6,TRBJ1-1,CASSYSVREGGNTEAFF
TRBV28,TRBJ1-2,CASSAGGRANYGYTF
TRBV6-1,TRBJ2-5,CASSEGGGQGRETQYF
TRBV2,TRBJ1-1,CASSTGTEYTEAFF
TRBV27,TRBJ1-5,CASSLREVDNEPQHF
TRBV20-1,TRBJ2-5,CSARQGRGVETQYF
TRBV6-1,TRBJ2-7,CASSEAASEQYF
TRBV10-3,TRBJ1-2,CAISESGSRGNGYTF
TRBV15,TRBJ2-3,CATSRDGGAGDTQYF
TRBV6-1,TRBJ1-6,CASSGTENSPLHF
TRBV6-1,TRBJ2-1,CASRPLAGVNEQFF
TRBV7-2,TRBJ2-7,CASSLVLAGEKYF
TRBV6-5,TRBJ2-7,CASSWTGHGYEQYF
TRBV4-3,TRBJ1-1,CASSQDRVVRGEAFF
TRBV11-3,TRBJ2-5,CASSPDGLVTQYF
TRBV27,TRBJ2-1,CASSSTYNEKFF
TRBV28,TRBJ2-5,CASSYSNKETQYF
TRBV7-2,TRBJ1-5,CASSLDRPLGPQHF
TRBV25-1,TRBJ1-5,CASSDRKRGRSNQPQHF
TRBV4-1,TRBJ2-5,CASSQAGRDTQYF